This T cell receptor beta chain stems from a study of blood T cell repertoires in COVID-19 (TCRdb year 2020). Background for the entire study: Samples from collaborators originated in the United States, Italy and Spain and spanned both the acute and convalescent phases of COVID-19. The material from the prospective study consisted of cDNA or gDNA derived from T cells, B-cell-depleted T cells, or PBMCs. The dataset comprised deeply sampled blood TCRbeta repertoires from subjects exposed to, actively infected with, or recovered from COVID-19. The repertoires were made available in a free public database intended to serve as a resource for research on the immune response to SARS-CoV-2. The samples were drawn from two sources: the first 160 participants of the ongoing ImmuneRACE study, and fewer than 1,500 subjects contributed by 6 global collaborators. A de-identified subject ID, COVID-19 status, age in years and sex were almost always included in the sample metadata. HLA class I and class II types, where available, came from metadata supplied by the sample provider rather than from assay-based typing. On the study overall, not on this receptor specifically: The quantity of clinical and demographic metadata differed by source and by participant and was supplied without curation.

The immunoSEQ Assay, a bias-controlled multiplex PCR, was used to amplify TCRbeta CDR3 regions from genomic DNA. The study's own analysis went as follows. Within the assay, amplification of reference gene primers was used to estimate how many nucleated cells each sample contained. To quantify the absolute abundance of each unique TCRbeta CDR3 rearrangement, sequence reads were collapsed and filtered. For each sample, productive Simpson clonality was calculated as the square root of Simpson's diversity index over productive rearrangements. Imported from immuneACCESS, the table was reduced by TCRdb to in-frame sequences with V and J called. These copies leave out some clones; in studies compared against another copy, an unresolved V gene accounts for under half, and the cause of the remainder is not known. V, J and clone size derive from that table, while D and trimming were established from the DNA sequence. A total of approximately 150,000 clones appear in this sample, around four fifths of them only once. The ten largest clones take up roughly 19% of the sample.

With respect to this clone: The target of this receptor is not known. Per-base quality was not reported, and no clone a single base away is much larger than it.

Another Seattle source contributed samples from volunteer blood donors who had recovered from COVID-19. Whole blood was collected in K2EDTA tubes by collaborating institutions according to the institutions' own protocols. Collaborator samples were shipped for TCRbeta analysis as frozen whole blood, isolated PBMCs, or DNA extracted from either sample type. The CDR3 measures 14 amino acids from cysteine to phenylalanine. Of the read, only the CDR3 DNA is kept; its 42 bases are in frame from base 1. Compared with germline, V lacks 3 bases and J lacks 3 bases; bases without a gene match: 4. From the germline V gene, CDR1 is SGDLS and CDR2 is YYNGEE.

The sequence links TRBV9 to TRBJ2-7; TRBD1 lines up with 9 middle nucleotides. Sequenced sample: peripheral blood. This TCR was sampled from a woman in her 70s who had recovered from COVID-19. This receptor has the CDR3 CASSAGQGNYEQYF. At the DNA level, the sequence is TGTGCCAGCAGCGCGGGACAGGGTAACTACGAGCAGTACTTC.